This T cell receptor (beta chain) is drawn from a study of cytomegalovirus exposure and HLA in healthy donors (dated by TCRdb to about 2017). Regarding the study in general: An earlier analysis of several hundred of the donors reported 276 Gb of sequence data and 117 million unique TCR beta sequences obtained from about 179 million T cells. HLA typing covered class I and class II loci at four-digit resolution. Every repertoire in the discovery cohort had been generated on one and the same sequencing platform. The number of donors typed differed by locus, with about 629-630 for A, B, C, DRB1 and DQB1, approximately 500 for DQA1, 600 to 610 for DPA1, and roughly 450 for DPB1. Among some 400 genotyped donors of the cohort, an average of roughly 230,000 unique TCR beta nucleotide sequences was sequenced per donor, of which 15% to 20% were non-productive. Genome-wide SNP genotypes for about 65% of the 666 donors were used in a later genetic analysis, which treated that subset as a discovery cohort. Donor age, sex, ethnicity and CMV serostatus were collected together with the repertoire data. Among the roughly 400 genotyped donors, about 83% belonged to the genetic ancestry cluster associated with self-reported Caucasian donors. In the later analysis, no new phenotypic data were used to find candidate immune exposures; instead, reliance was placed on TCR beta sequences and their occurrence across donors. Besides the first cohort of around 700 subjects, a separate validation cohort made up of over 95 different subjects was used. Using immunosequencing, the study profiled T cell repertoires from around 680 subjects and related those repertoires to cytomegalovirus serostatus. In a later analysis, previously published TCR beta repertoires from 666 donors were re-analyzed and high-resolution HLA genotyping was added so that TCR occurrence patterns could be studied. An earlier analysis of around 580 of the donors used high-throughput TCR beta sequencing to judge whether each TCR beta V gene segment behaved as functional or pseudogenic. Around 300 gigabases of sequencing data and 80 million or so unique TCR sequences were included in an early release covering 550 to 650 HLA-typed donors. Roughly 5 DR-DQ haplotypes were handled as single units for association and clustering, since linkage in the cohort was strong. The study combined high-throughput TCR immunosequencing, statistical association of individual TCRs with disease status, and machine learning to predict cytomegalovirus infection status. The study aimed to test whether signatures of past pathogen exposure could be identified by cataloging public T cell receptors. Study-level results and caveats: According to a later analysis, most CMV-associated TCR beta chains appeared to be HLA-restricted, and the HLA associations seemed to be driven largely by CMV exposure. For the cohort, immune exposure information was limited to CMV serostatus. In an earlier analysis of fewer than 700 of the donors, most TCR beta V segments appeared in productive rearrangements about 87% or about 30% of the time, broadly matching IMGT annotations. A further reported finding was that TCR beta sequences accurately predicted the HLA-A and HLA-B alleles for most subjects in the first cohort. The earlier analysis of some 560 of the donors excluded some 16 rarely observed V segments, including chromosome 9 orphons, because counts were too low. Some IMGT-functional V segments, including TRBV6-2 and TRBV6-3, could not be distinguished by the 87-base-pair reads and were therefore excluded. A group of highly shared sequence variants was considered likely to be a technical artifact of the sequencing pipeline. It was suggested by the authors that the approach could potentially be generalized to other disease states and immunological phenotypes. A later analysis found that HLA-associated TCR beta chains were more clonally expanded and had lower generation probabilities than equally common non-associated chains. According to a later analysis, TCR association rates differed among HLA loci, with DRB1 alleles showing the most associated TCRs and HLA-C alleles showing the fewest. Because HLA typing was unavailable for some donors at each locus, only the typed subset was used in association tests. Correlated functional status among segregating V segments might reflect linkage disequilibrium, but an unknown experimental factor could not be ruled out. The classifier was reported to diagnose cytomegalovirus status with high specificity and sensitivity in both the original cohort and the validation cohort. Strong co-occurrence of HLA alleles, especially DR and DQ, made assigning TCR associations to individual alleles difficult. The presence/absence analyses assumed that sequencing depth was roughly uniform across donors, and that assumption may not be true. This cohort had only TCR beta chains sequenced, and the lack of alpha or paired-chain data limited which features could be detected. V-gene and J-gene trimming of TCR beta chains was associated with a missense DCLRE1C variant in a later genetic analysis, and the association was replicated in an independent cohort. In a later analysis, several top co-occurrence clusters were reported to appear linked to parvovirus B19, influenza, CMV and Epstein-Barr virus. A total of about 150 TCR beta chains were listed by the study as associated with cytomegalovirus. In a later analysis, 16,951 TCR beta sequences were associated with specific HLA alleles at a false discovery rate of 0.05. Three of the identified cytomegalovirus-associated TCR beta chains were confirmed in vitro to be specific for cytomegalovirus antigens. Most TCR sequences were observed very rarely across donors, whereas some public TCRs were present in many individuals. Compared with the approximately 720-donor mean, donors in an Asian-associated ancestry cluster had fewer N-insertions in productive TCRs, according to a later genetic analysis.

In regard to this clone: What antigen it recognizes has not been identified.

The cohort comprised some 700 healthy bone marrow donors. At the time of sampling, every cohort member was nominally healthy, though immune exposures that went unrecorded were likely present. The donor was CMV seronegative and belonged to the group of 352 seronegative cohort members. A peripheral blood sample was collected from each donor, and TCR beta sequencing was performed on peripheral blood mononuclear cells. Genomic DNA extraction from the blood cell samples was performed with the Qiagen DNeasy Blood Extraction Kit. Relative to germline, V is 2 bases shorter and J is 9 bases shorter, with 8 bases between their ends. CDR1 SNHLY and CDR2 FYNNEI were looked up in the germline V gene. The cysteine opens and the phenylalanine closes a CDR3 of 12 amino acids. Kept here is only the CDR3 DNA, which spans 36 bases and is read in frame from base 1. The library was obtained by the immunoSEQ multiplex PCR assay. For the multiplex PCR, a mixture combining 60 forward primers for TCR Vbeta segments and 13 reverse primers for TCR Jbeta segments was used. Amplification of the CDR3 region of rearranged TCR beta genes was performed with a multiplex PCR assay on genomic DNA. On the Illumina HiSeq System, the amplified TCR beta libraries were sequenced as 87-base-pair reads. Per the source publication's procedure: A later analysis counted around 72 million unique TCR beta chains across the 650 to 700 repertoires, and around 12 million of these chains were shared by at least two donors. Raw reads were error-corrected and collapsed into unique sequences by a nearest-neighbor algorithm in which closely related sequences were merged to remove PCR and sequencing errors. CDR3 sequences were aligned to IMGT reference sequences to assign V, D and J gene segments. For a sequence to be retained, a match of at least six nucleotides to both a V gene segment and a J gene segment was required. Rearrangements were called productive when the CDR3 lacked stop codons and stayed in frame with V and J; all others were non-productive. CDR3 was defined according to IMGT convention as the region running from the second conserved V-encoded cysteine to the conserved J-encoded phenylalanine. In an earlier analysis of approximately 500 of the donors, sequences lacking an unambiguous match to a single V gene segment were excluded. In an earlier analysis of several hundred of the donors, V segments were called functional above 56.7% productive rearrangements and were called segregating when the between-donor standard deviation exceeded 5%. A statistical classification framework was developed to diagnose cytomegalovirus status using the catalog of TCR beta chain sequences. A later analysis assigned V and J genes by comparing TCR nucleotide sequences with IMGT/GENE-DB human TR gene sequences. Using the TCRdist pipeline, a later analysis assigned CDR3 sequences along with most-parsimonious VDJ recombination scenarios. In a later analysis, each TCR beta chain was defined by its CDR3 amino acid sequence together with its V-gene family, and reads lacking a unique V-gene family were excluded. In a later analysis, nearly 600 highly shared, low-generation-probability nucleotide sequences were removed to address suspected cross-contamination and a sequencing artifact. In a later analysis, a clonal expansion index was calculated for each public chain from normalized within-repertoire ranks of inferred template counts. A later analysis computed generation probabilities with a VDJ recombination model fitted to out-of-frame rearrangements, and checked the results against IGoR. Hypergeometric tests were used in a later analysis to score TCR-TCR, TCR-HLA and TCR-CMV co-occurrence, with a repertoire-size bias correction applied to the TCR pairs. To estimate false discovery rates, a later analysis permuted the HLA or CMV assignments 20 times. In a later analysis, co-occurring TCRs were grouped using DBSCAN, and TCRdist sequence similarity was added for clustering within HLA-allele-positive subsets. Repertoires with fewer than 30,000 or more than 120,000 public chains were left out of co-occurrence clustering, as were five repertoires with anomalous nucleotide sharing. TCRdb obtained this table from immuneACCESS and retained in-frame rearrangements with V and J assigned. These tables miss some clones; where compared with another copy, unresolved V genes account for less than half of the shortfall, and the remainder is unexplained. From that table come the V and J calls and clone size; the DNA was used to work out D and trimming. The sample table holds under 200,000 clones. Of the sample, about 6.8% is held by the ten largest clones.

The V gene is TRBV2 and the J gene is TRBJ2-1; the D gene is not confidently resolved. This sequence was found in a man aged 25 to 40 in good health and CMV-seronegative. Sequenced: PBMCs. The nucleotide sequence reads as follows: TGTGCCAGCAGTGAACTAGAGACTGAGCAGTTCTTC. Its product reads: CASSELETEQFF.